This T cell receptor (beta chain) appears in the sequencing data of a study of cytomegalovirus exposure and HLA in healthy donors. General study points: TCR beta chain V- and J-gene trimming was linked, in a later analysis, to a missense variant in DCLRE1C. The study listed 164 cytomegalovirus-associated TCR beta chains.

Use of 60 Vbeta and 13 Jbeta primers characterized the PCR. Only in-frame clones appear in the TCRdb table, and some are missing; sequencing was by immunoSEQ multiplex PCR. Here the sample spans 100,000 to 150,000 clones, about 80% being singletons. Germline V gives CDR1 SGHVS, CDR2 FNYEAQ. The CDR3 consists of 14 residues. The V end lost 1 base, the J end lost 4 bases, and 10 bases lay between the germline ends. This clone has a handful of counts. The antigen is unknown. The chain has TRBV7-6 and TRBJ1-2, with D possibly matching TRBD1 (6 bases). Sequences were obtained from PBMCs. This TCR derives from a girl aged 2-10 years in good health and CMV-seronegative. CDR3 sequence (DNA): TGTGCCAGCAGCTTAGGAACAGGGTTCTATGGCTACACCTTC. Translation: CASSLGTGFYGYTF.